Listed here are 27 T cell receptor beta chains from one sample, sequenced in a study of blood T cells in healthy people across ages. The authors ran a second PCR of roughly 6 to 12 cycles using a sample-barcoded 5' primer and a J-beta primer mix. TCRdb re-analysed the 5' RACE reads in MiXCR, keeping a single row per CDR3 protein. The table lists over a million distinct CDR3 sequences, 59% of them singletons. The sequencing input was blood. The receptors were sampled from a man younger than 35 in good health.

This clonotype was seen a handful of times. The chain combines TRBV7-9 with TRBJ2-5, with D maybe TRBD1 (5 bases). The CDR3 totals 12 residues. Germline-derived CDR1 and CDR2 are SEHNR and FQNEAQ (reference sequence). The ends were cut back, 8 bases at V and 5 bases at J, with 12 bases in the middle. The CDR3 spells CASQEQEETQYF. CDR3 coding DNA: TGTGCCAGCCAGGAACAGGAGGAGACCCAGTACTTC.

A word on this clonotype: This clone may be a read error of a much larger clone one base away. V is TRBV7-9 and J is TRBJ2-1, with TRBD2 matching 7 bases. Unmatched junction bases numbered 14, after V lost 7 bases and J lost 8 bases. The CDR3 covers 15 residues. Per the germline V gene, CDR1 is SEHNR and CDR2 is FQNEAQ (reference sequence). In DNA, the CDR3 is TGTGCCAGCACCAAAGCGGGGAGTGATGTGCATGAGCAGTTCTTC. It specifies CASTKAGSDVHEQFF.

The sample holds one count of this clonotype. The chain employs TRBV7-9 and TRBJ2-4, with 7 bases identical to TRBD2. The J call may not be correct, given that the DNA end is closer to TRBJ2-7. The CDR3 sequence is 17 residues long. Germline-derived CDR1 and CDR2 are SEHNR and FQNEAQ (reference sequence). CDR3 in amino acids: CASSLELGGGIPYEQYF. CDR3 nucleotide sequence: TGTGCCAGCAGCTTAGAGTTGGGGGGAGGGATTCCCTACGAGCAGTACTTC.

This rearrangement joins TRBV4-2 to TRBJ2-1; D uncertain. Germline CDR1 is LGHNA and CDR2 is YNFKEQ. The V end was cut by 1 base, the J end by 5 bases, with 12 bases between. There are 15 residues in the CDR3. DNA of the CDR3: TGTGCCAGCAGCCAAGCCCCCCGGGCGGACAATGAGCAGTTCTTC. Its translation: CASSQAPRADNEQFF.

The chain recombines TRBV27 with TRBJ2-3; TRBD1 might be the D (5 bases). V lost 6 bases and J 6 bases, leaving 13 bases between the germline ends. CDR1 and CDR2 (germline): MNHEY, SMNVEV (reference sequence). The CDR3 runs 13 residues. The CDR3 protein is CASRESYRDTQYF. CDR3 coding DNA: TGTGCCAGCAGAGAATCTTACAGGGATACGCAGTATTTT.

This chain joins TRBV4-3 and TRBJ1-6; no clear D gene. Germline CDR1 reads LGHNA; CDR2 reads YSLEER. V lost 1 base, J lost 7 bases, and 20 bases lay in between. This CDR3 has 18 amino acids. Written as DNA, the CDR3 is TGCGCCAGCAGCCAAGCCCACGGCAGGACGGGCAACAATTCACCCCTCCACTTT. It translates to CASSQAHGRTGNNSPLHF.

CDR3 region: CASAIAGANVLTF. The CDR3 nucleotides read TGTGCTAGTGCTATTGCTGGGGCCAACGTCCTGACTTTC. The chain carries TRBV12-5 and TRBJ2-6, with D unresolved. Germline values: CDR1 LGHNT, CDR2 FRNRAP. Trimming took 7 bases from V and 2 from J, leaving 6 bases between them. This CDR3 spans 13 amino acids.

The genes are TRBV4-1 and TRBJ2-6; D call uncertain. Germline V gene sequence: CDR1 MGHRA, CDR2 YSYEKL. V shed 1 base and J shed 4 bases, with 11 bases lying between them. CDR3 length equals 16 residues. The CDR3 is CASSQGMGAGANVLTF. The CDR3 region has the DNA TGCGCCAGCAGCCAAGGGATGGGCGCCGGGGCCAACGTCCTGACTTTC.

The rearrangement uses TRBV29-1 and TRBJ2-1; tentatively, D is TRBD1 (5 bases). CDR3 length: 13 amino acids. The V end was cut by 0 bases, the J end by 10 bases, with 13 bases between. Per germline, CDR1 SQVTM and CDR2 ANQGSEA. For the CDR3, the DNA is TGCAGCGTTGAAGATTCCAGGGCCGCAGAGCAGTTCTTC. Translated, it gives CSVEDSRAAEQFF.

The V and J genes are TRBV5-5 and TRBJ2-4; TRBD2 agrees at 10 bases. The end of the DNA aligns better with TRBJ2-7, so the J call may be wrong. The germline gives CDR1 SGHKS, CDR2 YYEKEE (reference sequence). The CDR3 covers 14 residues. The DNA of the CDR3 is TGTGCCAGCAGCTTCCAACTAGCGGGGTACGAGCAGTACTTC. This encodes CASSFQLAGYEQYF.

The chain couples TRBV6-5 to TRBJ2-4; D might be TRBD2 (5 bases). The end of the DNA is better explained by TRBJ2-7, so the J call may be wrong. This CDR3 region has 13 residues. CDR1 MNHEY and CDR2 SVGAGI come from the germline V gene. The CDR3 is CASSRTANYEQYF. The CDR3 DNA is TGTGCCAGCAGTAGGACTGCGAACTACGAGCAGTACTTC.

This clonotype was seen more than once but under ten times. J is TRBJ2-4 and V is TRBV29-1; possible D gene TRBD1, 6 bases. The last part of the DNA fits TRBJ2-7 better; the J call may be wrong. This CDR3 is built from 13 residues. Germline V lookup: CDR1 SQVTM, CDR2 ANQGSEA. The chain's CDR3 is CSVEAPGQLEQYF. CDR3 DNA: TGCAGCGTTGAAGCCCCGGGACAACTCGAGCAGTACTTC.

The chain uses TRBV27 and TRBJ1-1; D call uncertain. V was pared by 5 bases and J by 0 bases, with 10 bases between. The CDR3 length is 14 residues. From germline, CDR1 is MNHEY and CDR2 SMNVEV (reference sequence). The CDR3 spells CASSTSGMNTEAFF. CDR3 nucleotide sequence: TGTGCCAGCAGTACTAGCGGTATGAACACTGAAGCTTTCTTT.

This clonotype was observed a handful of times. This chain uses TRBV7-8 with TRBJ1-6; the match to TRBD1 covers 8 bases. There are 17 residues in the CDR3. With 2 bases clipped from V and 3 bases from J, the junction kept 6 bases outside the gene matches. CDR1 SGHVS and CDR2 FQNEAQ come from the germline V gene. CDR3 sequence (DNA): TGTGCCAGCAGCTTACTCGGACAGGGAAGCTATAATTCACCCCTCCACTTT. Translation gives CASSLLGQGSYNSPLHF.

This chain joins TRBV7-9 and TRBJ2-4, with 10 bases that match TRBD1. The V and J ends lost 6 bases and 6 bases, in that order; junction bases with no gene match: 11. The CDR3 runs 16 residues. Germline-derived CDR1 and CDR2 are SEHNR and FQNEAQ (reference sequence). The DNA of the CDR3 is TGTGCCAGCAGTTCCGGGGACAGGGGACTTTTAAACATTCAGTACTTC. Amino acid sequence: CASSSGDRGLLNIQYF. The complete variable domain, with remaining parts taken from reference TRBV7-9 and TRBJ2-4, reads DTGVSQNPRHKITKRGQNVTFRCDPISEHNRLYWYRQTLGQGPEFLTYFQNEAQLEKSRLLSDRFSAERPKGSFSTLEIQRTEQGDSAMYLCASSSGDRGLLNIQYFGAGTRLSVL.

The chain carries TRBV10-3 and TRBJ2-5, with 7 bases aligning to TRBD2. The trim removed 4 bases at V and 5 bases at J, leaving 7 bases unmatched. CDR3 length: 14 residues. The V gene's germline CDR1 is ENHRY and CDR2 SYGVKD. The CDR3 nucleotides read TGTGCCATCAGTGTTGAGAGCGGGGTGGAGACCCAGTACTTC. It encodes CAISVESGVETQYF.

V gene TRBV7-2 combines with J gene TRBJ2-5; perhaps TRBD2 as D (5 bases). The CDR3 has 15 residues. Trimming shortened V by 5 bases and J by 4 bases, and 17 bases separated the two germline ends. CDR1 and CDR2 from the germline V gene are SGHTA and FQGNSA. This CDR3 reads CASSREGTLGETQYF. CDR3 in DNA: TGTGCCAGCAGCCGAGAGGGTACGTTAGGAGAGACCCAGTACTTC.

V is TRBV6-4 and J is TRBJ2-5; D is perhaps TRBD2 (5 bases). Trimming took 8 bases from V and 4 from J, leaving 14 bases between them. The CDR3 has 13 residues. The germline V gene has CDR1 MRHNA and CDR2 SNTAGT. CDR3 amino acids: CASQNGVPETQYF. The CDR3 DNA sequence: TGTGCCAGCCAGAACGGGGTGCCAGAGACCCAGTACTTC.

The rearrangement links TRBV11-2 to TRBJ2-1; D might be TRBD2 (5 bases). CDR1 is SGHAT, CDR2 FQNNGV, per germline. Trimming stripped 10 bases from V and 6 bases from J, with 13 bases between. This CDR3 region has 12 residues. The DNA of the CDR3 is TGTGCCAAAGTAGACTATCCCAATGAGCAGTTCTTC. It specifies CAKVDYPNEQFF.

The sample holds a few counts of this clonotype. V gene TRBV9 combines with J gene TRBJ2-4; 12 bases match TRBD2. The germline V gene encodes CDR1 SGDLS and CDR2 YYNGEE. The CDR3 contains 15 residues. V lost 3 bases and J lost 8; bases outside the gene matches: 6. CDR3 in amino acids: CASSALAGGVDIQYF. DNA of the CDR3: TGTGCCAGCAGCGCCCTAGCGGGGGGGGTGGACATTCAGTACTTC.

This clonotype was seen ten or more times. V is TRBV9 and J is TRBJ2-7; 7 nucleotides line up with TRBD1. The CDR3 is 12 residues long. The V segment lost 3 bases and the J segment 3 bases; nucleotides outside the gene matches: 0. Germline-derived CDR1 and CDR2 are SGDLS and YYNGEE. CDR3 region: CASSGQGYEQYF. The CDR3 region has the DNA TGTGCCAGCAGCGGACAGGGCTACGAGCAGTACTTC.

J is TRBJ2-5 and V is TRBV28; D might be TRBD2 (7 bases). CDR1 MDHEN and CDR2 SYDVKM come from the germline V gene. CDR3 length: 14 residues. V was clipped by 8 bases and J by 4 bases, with 17 bases between them. The CDR3 DNA is TGTGCCAGCCAGATGGGGGGGCGGCCAGAGACCCAGTACTTC. This translates into CASQMGGRPETQYF. Using reference TRBV28 and TRBJ2-5 for the parts outside the CDR3, the full variable domain is DVKVTQSSRYLVKRTGEKVFLECVQDMDHENMFWYRQDPGLGLRLIYFSYDVKMKEKGDIPEGYSVSREKKERFSLILESASTNQTSMYLCASQMGGRPETQYFGPGTRLLVL.

The chain carries TRBV6-2 or TRBV6-3 and TRBJ1-5, with a tentative D call TRBD1 (5 bases). The V end lost 4 bases, the J end lost 5 bases, and 18 bases lay between the germline ends. CDR1 is MNHEY, CDR2 SVGEGT, per germline. The CDR3 contains 16 residues. CDR3: CASSWGKDPSYQPQHF. The CDR3 DNA is TGTGCCAGCAGTTGGGGGAAGGACCCCAGTTATCAGCCCCAGCATTTT.

This clonotype was counted between two and nine times. The rearrangement uses TRBV6-6 and TRBJ2-1, with 10 positions matching TRBD1. V was pared by 2 bases and J by 5 bases, with 9 bases of the junction left unmatched. This CDR3 has 17 residues. Germline-derived CDR1 and CDR2 are MNHNY and SVGAGI (reference sequence). The CDR3 sequence: CASSYLLDRGNDNEQFF. In DNA form, the CDR3 reads TGTGCCAGCAGTTACCTTCTGGACAGGGGGAACGACAATGAGCAGTTCTTC.

J is TRBJ1-2 and V is TRBV7-2, with 7 bases identical to TRBD1. V was clipped by 7 bases and J by 4 bases; unmatched bases: 6. Germline V gene lookup returns CDR1 SGHTA and CDR2 FQGNSA. CDR3 length: 13 amino acids. Here the CDR3 DNA reads TGTGCCAGCACCCGACAGGGTCCCTATGGCTACACCTTC. Translating it yields CASTRQGPYGYTF. Together with reference TRBV7-2 and TRBJ1-2, the CDR3 gives the full variable domain: GAGVSQSPSNKVTEKGKDVELRCDPISGHTALYWYRQSLGQGLEFLIYFQGNSAPDKSGLPSDRFSAERTGGSVSTLTIQRTQQEDSAVYLCASTRQGPYGYTFGSGTRLTVV.

This rearrangement joins TRBV12-3 or TRBV12-4 to TRBJ2-3, with 7 positions matching TRBD2. The V and J ends lost 4 bases and 5 bases, in that order; junction bases with no gene match: 15. This CDR3 is 17 amino acids long. CDR3 DNA: TGTGCCAGCAGTTATACGGGAGGCCGGGGATTCGGAGATACGCAGTATTTT. This codes for CASSYTGGRGFGDTQYF.

V and J are TRBV29-1 and TRBJ2-7; the match to TRBD2 covers 7 bases. Losses at the gene ends were 3 bases for V and 7 bases for J; bases not matched to a gene: 15. This CDR3 is built from 15 residues. The V gene's germline CDR1 is SQVTM and CDR2 ANQGSEA. CDR3 DNA: TGCAGCGTTGAGAGGAGCGGGGATACCTACAATGAGCAGTACTTC. Translating it yields CSVERSGDTYNEQYF.